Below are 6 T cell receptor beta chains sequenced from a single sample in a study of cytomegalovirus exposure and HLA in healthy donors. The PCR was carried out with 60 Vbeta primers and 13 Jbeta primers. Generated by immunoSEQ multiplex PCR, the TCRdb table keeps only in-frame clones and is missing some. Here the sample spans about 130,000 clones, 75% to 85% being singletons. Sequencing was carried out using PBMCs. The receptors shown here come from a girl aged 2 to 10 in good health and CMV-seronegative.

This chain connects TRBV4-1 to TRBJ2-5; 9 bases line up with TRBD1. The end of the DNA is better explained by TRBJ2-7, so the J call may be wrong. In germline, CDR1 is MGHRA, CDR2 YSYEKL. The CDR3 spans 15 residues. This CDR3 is CASSHPGQGAYEQYF. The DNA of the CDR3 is TGCGCCAGCAGCCATCCGGGACAGGGAGCCTACGAGCAGTACTTC.

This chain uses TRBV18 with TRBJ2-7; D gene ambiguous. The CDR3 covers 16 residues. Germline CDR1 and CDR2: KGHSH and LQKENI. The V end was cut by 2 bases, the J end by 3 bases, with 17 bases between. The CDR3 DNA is TGTGCCAGCTCACCATTAAAGTCTCAACGGGTCTACGAGCAGTACTTC. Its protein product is CASSPLKSQRVYEQYF.

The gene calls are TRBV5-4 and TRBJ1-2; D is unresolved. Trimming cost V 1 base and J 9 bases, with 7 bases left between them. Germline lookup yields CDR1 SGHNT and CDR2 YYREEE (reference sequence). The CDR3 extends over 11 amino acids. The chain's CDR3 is CASSLLASYTF. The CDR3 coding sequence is TGTGCCAGCAGCTTGTTGGCAAGCTACACCTTC.

CDR3 protein: CASSPTPFLEPQYF. CDR3 coding DNA: TGTGCCAGCAGCCCCACCCCCTTTCTAGAGCCGCAGTATTTT. The gene calls are TRBV11-3 and TRBJ2-3; D unclear. The CDR3 runs 14 residues. In germline, CDR1 is SGHNT, CDR2 YENEEA. Trimming removed 5 bases from V and 10 bases from J, with 19 bases in between. Full variable domain (rest looked up from reference TRBV11-3 and TRBJ2-3): EAGVVQSPRYKIIEKKQPVAFWCNPISGHNTLYWYLQNLGQGPELLIRYENEEAVDDSQLPKDRFSAERLKGVDSTLKIQPAELGDSAVYLCASSPTPFLEPQYFGPGTRLTVL.

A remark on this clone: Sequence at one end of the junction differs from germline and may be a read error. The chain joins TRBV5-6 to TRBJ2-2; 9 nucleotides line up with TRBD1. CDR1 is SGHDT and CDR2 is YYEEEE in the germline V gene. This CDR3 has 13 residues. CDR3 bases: TGTGCCAGCAGCTTCCAGACCCGGGACAGGGTTTGGTTT. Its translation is CASSFQTRDRVWF.

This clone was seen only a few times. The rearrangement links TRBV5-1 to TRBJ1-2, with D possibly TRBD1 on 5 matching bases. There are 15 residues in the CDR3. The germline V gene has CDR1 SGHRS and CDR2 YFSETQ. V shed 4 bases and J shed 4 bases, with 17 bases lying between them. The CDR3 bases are TGCGCCAGCAGCGCGGGGACGTTTTACGCCTATGGCTACACCTTC. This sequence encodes CASSAGTFYAYGYTF.